The 14 T cell receptor beta chains presented below share a single source sample, sequenced in a study of blood T cells in healthy people across ages. Combining a sample-barcoded 5' primer with a J-beta primer mix, a second PCR ran for about 6 to 12 cycles. MiXCR was run by TCRdb on the 5' RACE reads, yielding one entry per CDR3 protein. The table records hundreds of thousands of distinct CDR3 sequences, more than 25% of them present only once. Source material: blood. The receptors were sampled from a woman over 75 in good health.

The V and J genes are TRBV29-1 and TRBJ1-2, with TRBD1 matching 7 bases. Looked up from germline, CDR1 is SQVTM and CDR2 is ANQGSEA. With 4 bases clipped from V and 4 bases from J, the junction kept 6 bases outside the gene matches. This CDR3 has 13 amino acids. The CDR3 reads CSVVRGLGYGYTF. The CDR3 nucleotides read TGCAGCGTTGTTAGGGGGCTCGGCTATGGCTACACCTTC.

About this clonotype: One junction end disagrees with the germline gene, perhaps due to a read error. This chain links TRBV18 with TRBJ2-1; D may be TRBD1 (7 bases). CDR3 length equals 19 residues. Germline lookup yields CDR1 KGHSH and CDR2 LQKENI. CDR3 nucleotides: TGTGCCAGCCCACCACCGGTCGGCGGGGTCGAAAGGGGGCACAATGAGCAGTTCTTC. It translates to CASPPPVGGVERGHNEQFF.

The V call is TRBV7-9, the J call TRBJ2-4; the D gene is possibly TRBD2 (5 bases). The J call may be faulty, since TRBJ2-5 better matches the DNA end. This CDR3 is built from 14 residues. CDR1 is SEHNR, CDR2 FQNEAQ, per germline (reference sequence). CDR3 bases: TGTGCCAGCAGCGAATCGGGGAGAGGAGAGACCCAGTACTTC. The encoded protein is CASSESGRGETQYF.

The rearrangement joins TRBV10-3 to TRBJ1-2, with a weak D call TRBD1 (5 bases). Germline V gene lookup returns CDR1 ENHRY and CDR2 SYGVKD. Deletions cut 10 bases from V and 6 bases from J, with 18 bases between. This CDR3 is 13 amino acids long. The DNA of the CDR3 is TGTGCCAGCAGCAGACAGCAAACTGATGGCTACACCTTC. It is translated as CASSRQQTDGYTF.

The chain recombines TRBV12-2 with TRBJ1-2. TRBV12-2 is marked as a pseudogene. This CDR3 spans 15 amino acids. The CDR3 DNA reads as TGTGCAGGTCGCTTAAGGTCAGCCCCTAACTATGGCTACACCTTC. Its protein is CAGRLRSAPNYGYTF.

This clonotype was found many times. The chain employs TRBV6-2 or TRBV6-3 and TRBJ2-1, with 7 positions matching TRBD2. V lost 5 bases and J lost 11; bases outside the gene matches: 9. The CDR3 sequence is 13 residues long. Germline CDR1 is MNHEY and CDR2 is SVGEGT. The CDR3 nucleotides are TGTGCCAGCAGTCAGTCCAGCGGGGTCAAGCAGTTCTTC. This translates into CASSQSSGVKQFF.

This clonotype was picked up many times. The V gene is TRBV5-1, the J gene TRBJ2-1; D gene ambiguous. Trimming left V 5 bases short and J 3 bases short, with 9 bases between. The CDR3 is made up of 13 amino acids. From germline, CDR1 is SGHRS and CDR2 YFSETQ. CDR3 amino acids: CASSDNFYNEQFF. Written as DNA, the CDR3 is TGCGCCAGCAGTGACAATTTCTACAATGAGCAGTTCTTC.

This clonotype showed up many times. The chain joins TRBV5-1 to TRBJ2-3; D is perhaps TRBD2 (6 bases). CDR1 and CDR2 (germline): SGHRS, YFSETQ. Trimming removed 1 base from V and 3 bases from J, with 15 bases in between. This CDR3 spans 16 amino acids. CDR3 DNA: TGCGCCAGCAGCTTGATCGGCCGTCGGGGGACAGATACGCAGTATTTT. Translation gives CASSLIGRRGTDTQYF. Full variable domain (rest looked up from reference TRBV5-1 and TRBJ2-3): KAGVTQTPRYLIKTRGQQVTLSCSPISGHRSVSWYQQTPGQGLQFLFEYFSETQRNKGNFPGRFSGRQFSNSRSEMNVSTLELGDSALYLCASSLIGRRGTDTQYFGPGTRLTVL.

The rearrangement links TRBV20-1 to TRBJ2-1; tentative D call: TRBD2 (6 bases). The V end lost 7 bases, the J end lost 0 bases, and 25 bases lay between the germline ends. Germline V CDR1 and CDR2: DFQATT, SNEGSKA (reference sequence). This CDR3 is 18 amino acids long. The CDR3 DNA is TGCAGTGTTAAATCCAGAAGGGGCGGGGCAAGCTCCTACAATGAGCAGTTCTTC. Encoded protein: CSVKSRRGGASSYNEQFF.

This clonotype was detected many times. The V call is TRBV6-2 or TRBV6-3, the J call TRBJ2-1; 10 bases align to TRBD1. Germline lookup yields CDR1 MNHEY and CDR2 SVGEGT. After removal of 2 bases from V and 10 bases from J, the junction contained 8 bases not matched to a gene. This CDR3 spans 15 amino acids. The CDR3 protein is CASSYQLRDRGEQFF. The CDR3 DNA is TGTGCCAGCAGTTACCAACTTAGGGACAGGGGAGAGCAGTTCTTC.

This clonotype was observed a handful of times. CDR3 DNA sequence: TGTGCCAGCAGCCCCCCAGCGGGAGCGGCCTACGAGCAGTACTTC. Encoded protein: CASSPPAGAAYEQYF. The rearrangement links TRBV7-2 to TRBJ2-7; TRBD2 matches 8 bases. This CDR3 comprises 15 residues. Trimming cost V 5 bases and J 2 bases; bases outside gene matches: 8. Per germline, CDR1 SGHTA and CDR2 FQGNSA.

This clonotype was observed a single time. This sequence may be a read error, since a much larger clone differs from it by one base. V usage is TRBV7-9 and J usage is TRBJ2-1; TRBD2 aligns across 7 bases. CDR3 length equals 15 residues. Per germline, CDR1 SEHNR and CDR2 FQNEAQ (reference sequence). The CDR3, as DNA: TGTGCCAGCAGACCAAGCGGGGTCCCTTACAATGGGCAGTTCTTC. It translates to CASRPSGVPYNGQFF.

J is TRBJ2-7 and V is TRBV6-2 or TRBV6-3; weak D call: TRBD1 (5 bases). Germline V gene sequence: CDR1 MNHEY, CDR2 SVGEGT. The length of the CDR3 is 13 residues. The V end was cut by 4 bases, the J end by 6 bases, with 13 bases between. The CDR3 coding sequence is TGTGCCAGCAGTTGGGGCGTTGCCTGCGAGCAGTACTTC. Protein: CASSWGVACEQYF.

This chain joins TRBV7-2 and TRBJ2-2, with D possibly matching TRBD1 (5 bases). Germline CDR1 SGHTA, CDR2 FQGNSA. Trimming removed 4 bases from V and 3 bases from J, with 9 bases in between. The CDR3 is 14 residues long. The DNA for the CDR3 is TGTGCCAGCAGCTATGACAGAGACACCGGGGAGCTGTTTTTT. This codes for CASSYDRDTGELFF.